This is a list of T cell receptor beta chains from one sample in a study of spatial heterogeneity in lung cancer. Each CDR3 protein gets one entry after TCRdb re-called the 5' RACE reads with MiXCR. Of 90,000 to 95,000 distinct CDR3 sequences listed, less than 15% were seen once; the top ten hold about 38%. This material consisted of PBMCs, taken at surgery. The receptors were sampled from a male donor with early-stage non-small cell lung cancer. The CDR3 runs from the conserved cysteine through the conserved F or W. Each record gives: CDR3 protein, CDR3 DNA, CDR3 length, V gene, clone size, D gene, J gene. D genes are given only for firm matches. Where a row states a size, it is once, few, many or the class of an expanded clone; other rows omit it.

CASSFKRGGLYNEQFF	TGTGCCAGCAGTTTCAAGCGGGGGGGCCTTTACAATGAGCAGTTCTTC	16	TRBV28	few	TRBD2	TRBJ2-1
CSGGASTDTQYF	TGCAGCGGCGGGGCTAGCACAGATACGCAGTATTTT	12	TRBV29-1	many	.	TRBJ2-3
CASSLRNEQFF	TGTGCCAGCAGCTTACGAAATGAGCAGTTCTTC	11	TRBV7-2	many	.	TRBJ2-1
CASRLAGATRTGELFF	TGCGCCAGCAGACTAGCGGGGGCCACGAGGACCGGGGAGCTGTTTTTT	16	TRBV5-1	few	TRBD2	TRBJ2-2
CASSLDGEWYEQYF	TGTGCCAGCAGCTTGGACGGGGAATGGTACGAGCAGTACTTC	14	TRBV5-5	.	.	TRBJ2-7
CSVVSGDWNTEAFF	TGCAGCGTTGTGTCAGGGGATTGGAACACTGAAGCTTTCTTT	14	TRBV29-1	.	.	TRBJ1-1
CASSFGQNYGYTF	TGTGCCAGCAGCTTCGGACAGAACTATGGCTACACCTTC	13	TRBV7-2	many	.	TRBJ1-2
CAWSMRGAPSGELFF	TGTGCCTGGAGTATGCGGGGGGCTCCGTCCGGGGAGCTGTTTTTT	15	TRBV30	.	TRBD2	TRBJ2-2
CASSFVGGAYEQYF	TGTGCCAGCAGTTTTGTGGGAGGGGCCTACGAGCAGTACTTC	14	TRBV27	few	TRBD2	TRBJ2-7
CASTGVWASGTDTQYF	TGTGCCAGCACGGGCGTGTGGGCTAGCGGCACAGATACGCAGTATTTT	16	TRBV2	.	.	TRBJ2-3
CSARMVAGVGEQYF	TGCAGTGCTAGAATGGTAGCGGGAGTAGGCGAGCAGTACTTC	14	TRBV20-1	few	TRBD2	TRBJ2-7
CASKSVAVGELFF	TGTGCCAGCAAGTCCGTAGCGGTTGGGGAGCTGTTTTTT	13	TRBV7-9	.	.	TRBJ2-2
CASSGRGRDTGELFF	TGTGCCAGCAGTGGGCGAGGGCGCGACACCGGGGAGCTGTTTTTT	15	TRBV2	few	.	TRBJ2-2
CASSQDRLSYEQYF	TGTGCCAGCAGCCAAGATCGATTGTCATACGAGCAGTACTTC	14	TRBV3-1	few	.	TRBJ2-7
CATTQGANYEQYF	TGTGCCACAACTCAGGGGGCCAACTACGAGCAGTACTTC	13	TRBV13	few	TRBD1	TRBJ2-7
CASSVRDYAPEQYF	TGTGCCAGCAGCGTCCGGGACTATGCCCCAGAGCAGTACTTC	14	TRBV9	few	TRBD2	TRBJ2-7
CASRKELNTEAFF	TGTGCCAGCAGAAAGGAATTGAACACTGAAGCTTTCTTT	13	TRBV14	many	.	TRBJ1-1
CASSLPSGGAPNTQYF	TGTGCCAGCAGTTTACCTAGCGGGGGGGCCCCGAATACGCAGTATTTT	16	TRBV7-8	.	TRBD2	TRBJ2-3
CSVFSGNTGELFF	TGCAGCGTCTTTAGCGGAAACACCGGGGAGCTGTTTTTT	13	TRBV29-1	.	.	TRBJ2-2
CASSYRGQTDDEQYF	TGTGCCAGCAGTTATAGAGGACAGACAGACGACGAGCAGTACTTC	15	TRBV6-2/TRBV6-3	few	.	TRBJ2-7
CASSLVSWGQPYDTEAFF	TGTGCCAGCAGCTTAGTTTCGTGGGGTCAGCCTTACGATACTGAAGCTTTCTTT	18	TRBV7-9	.	.	TRBJ1-1
CASRVDRARNQPQHF	TGTGCCAGCAGGGTGGACAGGGCCAGGAATCAGCCCCAGCATTTT	15	TRBV6-1	few	TRBD1	TRBJ1-5
CSAREPARGAGNTIYF	TGCAGTGCTAGAGAACCCGCGCGTGGGGCTGGAAACACCATATATTTT	16	TRBV20-1	.	.	TRBJ1-3
CASSLATGVREQYF	TGCGCCAGCAGCTTGGCAACAGGGGTCCGCGAGCAGTACTTC	14	TRBV5-1	.	TRBD1	TRBJ2-7
CASSQDRAGGRYKSEAFF	TGCGCCAGCAGCCAAGATAGGGCAGGGGGCCGGTATAAGTCTGAAGCTTTCTTT	18	TRBV4-3	many	TRBD1	TRBJ1-1
CASSLGQGRHNEQFF	TGCGCCAGCAGCTTGGGACAGGGGAGGCACAATGAGCAGTTCTTC	15	TRBV5-1	.	TRBD1	TRBJ2-1
CSARPRGIYGYTF	TGCAGTGCTAGGCCCAGGGGGATCTATGGCTACACCTTC	13	TRBV20-1	.	TRBD1	TRBJ1-2
CSARSRSGRALPDTQYF	TGCAGTGCTAGATCGCGTAGCGGGAGGGCCCTCCCAGATACGCAGTATTTT	17	TRBV20-1	many	TRBD2	TRBJ2-3
CAGSLGSGRGTDTQYF	TGTGCCGGCAGCTTGGGGAGCGGGAGAGGAACAGATACGCAGTATTTT	16	TRBV5-4	.	TRBD2	TRBJ2-3
CASSSNSGESYNEQFF	TGTGCCAGCAGCAGTAATAGCGGGGAGTCCTACAATGAGCAGTTCTTC	16	TRBV5-4	.	TRBD2	TRBJ2-1
CASSETNTGELFF	TGCGCCAGCAGCGAAACGAACACCGGGGAGCTGTTTTTT	13	TRBV5-1	once	.	TRBJ2-2
CASSFSTGIYEQYF	TGCGCCAGCAGTTTCTCGACAGGGATCTACGAGCAGTACTTC	14	TRBV4-1	many	TRBD1	TRBJ2-7
CASSLEPGADTDTQYF	TGCGCCAGCAGCTTGGAGCCGGGAGCGGACACAGATACGCAGTATTTT	16	TRBV5-1	many	.	TRBJ2-3